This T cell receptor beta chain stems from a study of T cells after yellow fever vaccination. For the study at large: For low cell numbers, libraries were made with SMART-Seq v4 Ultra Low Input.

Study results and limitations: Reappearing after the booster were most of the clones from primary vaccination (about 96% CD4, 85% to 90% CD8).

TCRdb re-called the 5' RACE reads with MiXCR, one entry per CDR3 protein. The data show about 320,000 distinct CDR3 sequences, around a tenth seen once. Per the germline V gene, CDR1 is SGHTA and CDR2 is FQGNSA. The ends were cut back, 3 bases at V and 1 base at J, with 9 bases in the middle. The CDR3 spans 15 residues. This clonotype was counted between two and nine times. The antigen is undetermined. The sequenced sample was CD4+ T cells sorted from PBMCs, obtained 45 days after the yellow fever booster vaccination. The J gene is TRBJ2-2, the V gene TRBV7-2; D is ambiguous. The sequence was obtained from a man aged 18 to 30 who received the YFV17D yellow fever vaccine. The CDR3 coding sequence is TGTGCCAGCAGCTTTTCAACAGTGAACACCGGGGAGCTGTTTTTT. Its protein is CASSFSTVNTGELFF. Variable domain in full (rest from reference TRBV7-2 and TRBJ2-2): GAGVSQSPSNKVTEKGKDVELRCDPISGHTALYWYRQSLGQGLEFLIYFQGNSAPDKSGLPSDRFSAERTGGSVSTLTIQRTQQEDSAVYLCASSFSTVNTGELFFGEGSRLTVL.